The clone carrying this T cell receptor (beta chain) was observed a handful of times. The antigen is unknown. The data were produced by immunoSEQ multiplex PCR, yet TCRdb's version contains in-frame clones alone and is incomplete. The sample consists of 20,000 to 30,000 clones, around 75% of them appearing once. The germline CDR1 and CDR2 sequences are WNHNN and SYGVQD (reference sequence). CDR3 length: 13 residues. Trimming took off 4 bases at V and 0 bases at J, with 4 bases between the two ends. This entry is derived from a study of tumor-infiltrating lymphocytes in localized non-small cell lung cancer. Study in general: Each patient gave resected tumor and non-adjacent uninvolved lung tissue. Overall study findings and caveats: Different pieces of the same tissue were used for each assay.

This chain links TRBV10-1 with TRBJ2-1; unclear D gene. Input material: lung tumor tissue. The TCR comes from a human donor with non-small cell lung cancer. The chain's CDR3 is CASSGSSYNEQFF. CDR3 in DNA: TGCGCCAGCAGTGGGAGCTCCTACAATGAGCAGTTCTTC.